A selection of T cell receptor beta chains follows, all from one sample in a study of sequential checkpoint blockade in melanoma. Clones were read by immunoSEQ multiplex PCR, and TCRdb kept only the in-frame ones, dropping some. The table has 3,000 to 4,000 clones, under 25% seen once. Here the sequenced sample was tumor tissue (inferred from file names), taken from a patient given nivolumab and ipilimumab in sequence. The source is a human donor with melanoma. The CDR3 runs from the conserved cysteine through the conserved F or W. The order of the fields is J gene, clone size, V gene, D gene, CDR3 DNA, CDR3 protein. The D gene is left open where the match is weak. Clone size is stated in some rows and not others, as once, few, many or a class when expanded.

>TRBJ2-7|NA|TRBV19|NA
TGTGCCAGTAGTATTACGTTCGTTAACGAGCAGTACTTC
CASSITFVNEQYF
>TRBJ2-2|large|TRBV6-8|TRBD1
TGTGCCATCAGTGGGACAGTGAACACCGGGGAGCTGTTTTTT
CAISGTVNTGELFF
>TRBJ1-1|few|TRBV28|NA
TGTGCCAGCAGTTTCCGGGAAACTGAAGCTTTCTTT
CASSFRETEAFF
>TRBJ2-7|many|TRBV9|TRBD2
TGTGCCAGCTACCTTAGCGGGGGAACCTCCTACGAGCAGTACTTC
CASYLSGGTSYEQYF
>TRBJ1-1|NA|TRBV9|NA
TGTGCCAGCAGCGTAGCTGGGGCAGAGAACACTGAAGCTTTCTTT
CASSVAGAENTEAFF
>TRBJ2-3|few|TRBV6-8|TRBD2
TGTGCCAGCAGTCCGGGACTAGCGGGGAGCACAGATACGCAGTATTTT
CASSPGLAGSTDTQYF
>TRBJ2-1|NA|TRBV30|NA
TGTGCCTGGGGGCGTGTGGCCAATGAGCAGTTCTTC
CAWGRVANEQFF
>TRBJ2-7|NA|TRBV15|NA
TGTGCCACCAGCAGAGATAAGACTCAGGGGCGCGAGCAGTACTTC
CATSRDKTQGREQYF
>TRBJ2-1|medium-sized|TRBV11-3|TRBD2
TGTGCCAGCAGCTTAGACTCGGGACTAGCGGGACAGAACAATGAGCAGTTCTTC
CASSLDSGLAGQNNEQFF
>TRBJ1-5|many|TRBV11-3|NA
TGTGCCAGCAGCCCGGGCCTGGGGACGCATCAGCCCCAGCATTTT
CASSPGLGTHQPQHF
>TRBJ2-6|few|TRBV12-5|NA
TGTGACGAGGAGGGGACTGGGGCCAACGTCCTGACTTTC
CDEEGTGANVLTF
>TRBJ2-5|many|TRBV11-3|NA
TGTGCCAGCAGTCCTAGGACAAACCGCCAAGAGACCCAGTACTTC
CASSPRTNRQETQYF
>TRBJ1-1|few|TRBV9|TRBD1
TGTGCCAGCAGCGGGGGGACAGGCGGATACACTGAAGCTTTCTTT
CASSGGTGGYTEAFF
>TRBJ1-1|many|TRBV11-3|NA
TGTGCCAGCAGAGGGGGGGGCAGGAACACTGAAGCTTTCTTT
CASRGGGRNTEAFF
>TRBJ1-6|medium-sized|TRBV11-3|TRBD1
TGTGCCAGCAGCTTCCAAGGTGTGGGACAGGGGGGTTCACCCCTCCACTTT
CASSFQGVGQGGSPLHF
>TRBJ2-3|medium-sized|TRBV12-5|NA
TGTGCCAGCCGGCAGGGGCCGGGAGATACGCAGTATTTT
CASRQGPGDTQYF
>TRBJ2-7|medium-sized|TRBV11-3|TRBD1
TGTGCCAGCAGCTTCCGGGACAGGGGATTTCGCGAGCAGTACTTC
CASSFRDRGFREQYF
>TRBJ1-4|NA|TRBV11-3|NA
TGTGCCAGCAGCGCTGGGCCAGGGCCAAATGAAAAACTGTTTTTT
CASSAGPGPNEKLFF
>TRBJ2-7|few|TRBV30|NA
TGTGCCTGGAGTGAACAAGGCTACGAGCAGTACTTC
CAWSEQGYEQYF
>TRBJ2-3|once|TRBV5-1|TRBD2
TGCGCCAGCAGCCTGCAGCGGGGGGTGGGAGATACGCAGTATTTT
CASSLQRGVGDTQYF
>TRBJ2-7|NA|TRBV10-2|TRBD2
TGCGCCAGCAGATGGAGCGGGGGGGCTTCCTACGAGCAGTACTTC
CASRWSGGASYEQYF
>TRBJ1-3|once|TRBV30|NA
TGTGCCTGGAGTTTGGGCTCGAGCTCTGGAAACACCATATATTTT
CAWSLGSSSGNTIYF